The 16 T cell receptor beta chains below were found in one sample sequenced in a study of blood T cell repertoires in COVID-19. Assay: immunoSEQ multiplex PCR; the TCRdb copy retains only in-frame clones and omits some. This table holds around 230,000 clones, approximately 89% found once. Sequenced sample: PBMCs or T cells enriched from blood (not recorded which). The receptors shown here come from a woman in her thirties with acute COVID-19.

The rearrangement joins TRBV7-2 to TRBJ1-5, with D perhaps matching TRBD1 (6 bases). CDR3 length: 13 amino acids. V lost 6 bases and J 7 bases, leaving 13 bases between the germline ends. Germline V gene data show CDR1 as SGHTA and CDR2 as FQGNSA. The CDR3 loop reads CASSFRQGQPQHF. The CDR3 nucleotides are TGTGCCAGCAGTTTTAGGCAGGGGCAGCCCCAGCATTTT.

V gene TRBV5-6 combines with J gene TRBJ1-6; D gene unclear. CDR3 length: 14 amino acids. V shed 0 bases and J shed 7 bases, with 8 bases lying between them. Germline V CDR1 and CDR2: SGHDT, YYEEEE. DNA for the CDR3: TGTGCCAGCAGCTTGGTAATCGGGAATTCACCCCTCCACTTT. Its protein product is CASSLVIGNSPLHF.

V and J are TRBV7-9 and TRBJ2-3; 7 positions match TRBD1. Germline V gene lookup returns CDR1 SEHNR and CDR2 FQNEAQ (reference sequence). V lost 3 bases to trimming and J lost 0 bases; unmatched junction nucleotides: 15. The CDR3 loop spans 19 amino acids. The CDR3 DNA reads as TGTGCCAGCAGCTTTGCCCCGATACAGGGGAAAGGGAGCACAGATACGCAGTATTTT. Protein product: CASSFAPIQGKGSTDTQYF.

This sequence joins TRBV5-1 and TRBJ2-2; D not certain. Trimming removed 0 bases at V and 8 bases at J, with 5 bases between. Germline CDR1 SGHRS, CDR2 YFSETQ. The CDR3 has 12 residues. CDR3 sequence: CASSLGSGELFF. The CDR3 coding sequence is TGCGCCAGCAGCTTGGGGAGTGGGGAGCTGTTTTTT.

The chain joins TRBV7-6 to TRBJ1-6, with D perhaps matching TRBD1 (6 bases). The germline V and J ends were trimmed by 5 bases and 10 bases, with 18 bases remaining between them. Germline-derived CDR1 and CDR2 are SGHVS and FNYEAQ. CDR3 size: 15 residues. CDR3 loop: CASSPQGKAGSPLHF. Here the CDR3 DNA reads TGTGCCAGCAGCCCACAGGGTAAAGCGGGATCACCCCTCCACTTT.

The chain recombines TRBV5-4 with TRBJ2-2; TRBD1 matches at 8 bases. There are 15 residues in the CDR3. V was pared by 4 bases and J by 4 bases, with 6 bases of the junction left unmatched. CDR1 is SGHNT and CDR2 is YYREEE in the germline V gene (reference sequence). The CDR3 loop is CASSTGQASTGELFF. In DNA form, the CDR3 reads TGTGCCAGCAGCACGGGACAGGCATCCACCGGGGAGCTGTTTTTT.

The chain couples TRBV19 to TRBJ1-2, with D possibly being TRBD1 (6 bases). V dropped 2 bases and J dropped 4 bases, with 20 bases sitting between them. Germline CDR1 LNHDA, CDR2 SQIVND (reference sequence). This CDR3 is 17 amino acids long. CDR3 sequence: CASSITGTFLRSYGYTF. The DNA of the CDR3 is TGTGCCAGTAGTATAACAGGGACGTTCCTCCGCTCCTATGGCTACACCTTC.

This chain connects TRBV7-9 to TRBJ1-1; D not resolved. V was pared by 2 bases and J by 6 bases, with 19 bases between. Germline CDR1 SEHNR, CDR2 FQNEAQ (reference sequence). The CDR3 loop spans 16 amino acids. CDR3 DNA: TGTGCCAGCAGCTTATACCCCATAGCGGGTTTCGCTGAAGCTTTCTTT. This encodes CASSLYPIAGFAEAFF. Supplemented by reference TRBV7-9 and TRBJ1-1, the full variable domain reads DTGVSQNPRHKITKRGQNVTFRCDPISEHNRLYWYRQTLGQGPEFLTYFQNEAQLEKSRLLSDRFSAERPKGSFSTLEIQRTEQGDSAMYLCASSLYPIAGFAEAFFGQGTRLTVV.

V gene TRBV28 combines with J gene TRBJ2-4, with D perhaps matching TRBD1 (7 bases). Trimming stripped 6 bases from V and 3 bases from J, with 18 bases between. This CDR3 has 16 residues. CDR1 is MDHEN, CDR2 SYDVKM, per germline. The CDR3 coding sequence is TGTGCCAGCAGCCTCCCCCAGGGGGGCGGCAAAAACATTCAGTACTTC. Translating gives CASSLPQGGGKNIQYF.

The V call is TRBV2, the J call TRBJ1-2; 7 bases are a match to TRBD1. Germline assignment: CDR1 SNHLY and CDR2 FYNNEI. The CDR3 length is 15 residues. V lost 6 bases and J lost 2; bases outside the gene matches: 9. The CDR3 here is CASSWDSQLNYGYTF. CDR3 nucleotide sequence: TGTGCCAGCAGCTGGGACAGCCAGCTAAACTATGGCTACACCTTC.

The chain's CDR3 is CASSLGTAYGYTF. CDR3 in DNA: TGTGCCAGCAGTCTCGGGACAGCATATGGCTACACCTTC. This chain joins TRBV25-1 and TRBJ1-2; 7 bases fit TRBD1. This CDR3 region has 13 residues. V lost 5 bases and J lost 5; bases outside the gene matches: 5. The germline CDR1 and CDR2 sequences are MGHDK and SYGVNS.

This chain joins TRBV12-2 and TRBJ1-4; the table's D call, TRBD1, has no DNA check behind it. TRBV12-2 is a pseudogene locus. The CDR3 totals 15 residues. The CDR3 here is CASRSWTGGWEKLFF. In nucleotides, the CDR3 is TGTGCAAGTCGCTCATGGACAGGGGGATGGGAAAAACTGTTTTTT.

The V and J genes are TRBV7-9 and TRBJ2-7; D uncertain. CDR1 is SEHNR, CDR2 FQNEAQ, per germline (reference sequence). The CDR3 is 13 amino acids. Trimming took 1 base from V and 3 from J, leaving 7 bases between them. CDR3 loop: CASSLGPGYEQYF. The CDR3 DNA sequence: TGTGCCAGCAGCTTAGGCCCAGGCTACGAGCAGTACTTC.

On this clone: This sample also contains other DNA sequences that code for the same CDR3. J is TRBJ1-1 and V is TRBV18; tentatively, D is TRBD1 (6 bases). CDR3 size: 14 residues. V lost 2 bases to trimming and J lost 1 base, with 8 bases between them. Germline assignment: CDR1 KGHSH and CDR2 LQKENI. For the CDR3, the DNA is TGTGCCAGCTCACCAACGACAGGGAACACTGAAGCTTTCTTT. The encoded protein is CASSPTTGNTEAFF.

The gene calls are TRBV7-2 and TRBJ2-7, with 7 bases fitting TRBD2. The CDR3 length is 15 residues. Germline CDR1 reads SGHTA; CDR2 reads FQGNSA. V lost 5 bases, J lost 2 bases, and 9 bases stayed unmatched. The CDR3: CASSATLGGTYEQYF. CDR3 in DNA: TGTGCCAGCAGCGCCACCCTCGGGGGGACCTACGAGCAGTACTTC.

This sequence joins TRBV2 and TRBJ2-1, with 8 bases fitting TRBD2. This CDR3 contains 16 residues. Germline V CDR1 and CDR2: SNHLY, FYNNEI. The ends lost 6 bases at V and 4 bases at J; junction bases unmatched: 11. The CDR3 nucleotides are TGTGCCAGCAGGCCAACTAGCGGTGAACTTTACAATGAGCAGTTCTTC. Protein product: CASRPTSGELYNEQFF.